The count of the clone carrying this TCR beta chain is one. A much bigger clone sits one base away, suggesting this may be a read error. Library construction for TCR beta used iRepertoire HTBI primers and Arm-PCR of CDR3 regions. TCRdb re-analysed the multiplex PCR reads in MiXCR, keeping a single row per CDR3 protein. In the table there are about 540,000 distinct CDR3 sequences, approximately 13% of which are singletons. The data are from a study of regulatory T cells in long-lasting Graves disease. The CDR3 covers 17 residues. The V gene's germline CDR1 is SEHNR and CDR2 FQNEAQ (reference sequence). Time point meaning: newly diagnosed GD, antithyroid drugs for less than 3 months. There was RNA extracted from PBMCs, and the TCR library was made from it. The same data also went into a second study, on T cells in Graves' hyperthyroidism and ophthalmopathy. Per that study: Diagnoses used clinical symptoms, serum thyroxine and TRAb, thyroid ultrasound and orbital computed tomography. Peripheral blood also featured most of the thyroid clonotypes expanded above 0.001.

The clonotype comes from a man younger than 45 with Graves disease. The V call is TRBV7-9, the J call TRBJ2-7, with a weak D call TRBD2 (6 bases). The specimen was peripheral blood mononuclear cells (PBMCs), collected at new diagnosis, from a patient treated with antithyroid drugs. The CDR3 DNA reads as TGTGCCGGCAGCTTAGTAGCGGAATCCTTCAGCTCCTACGAGCAGTACTTC. As protein: CAGSLVAESFSSYEQYF.